Below are 27 T cell receptor beta chains sequenced from a single sample in a study of T cell responses to AZD1222 COVID-19 vaccine. Repertoires were generated with immunoSEQ multiplex PCR, while TCRdb's copy carries only in-frame clones and drops some. The sample includes approximately 110,000 clones, approximately 86% seen only once; the top ten take approximately 5%. Source: peripheral blood, taken on day 0 of AZD1222 vaccination. These receptors were obtained from an adult in good health.

The CDR3 reads CASSYPDSSYEQYF. As DNA, the CDR3 is TGTGCCAGCAGTTACCCGGACAGCTCCTACGAGCAGTACTTC. The V gene is TRBV6-2 or TRBV6-3, the J gene TRBJ2-7; D may be TRBD1 (6 bases). The length of the CDR3 is 14 residues. Trimming pared 2 bases from V and 0 bases from J, leaving 8 bases between. Germline values: CDR1 MNHEY, CDR2 SVGEGT.

This clone was seen only once. The rearrangement joins TRBV20-1 to TRBJ2-1; maybe TRBD1 (6 bases). The germline V and J ends were trimmed by 2 bases and 9 bases, with 8 bases remaining between them. CDR3 length: 11 residues. Germline loops: CDR1 DFQATT, CDR2 SNEGSKA (reference sequence). CDR3 loop: CSARQGSEQFF. Here the CDR3 DNA reads TGCAGTGCTAGACAGGGGAGTGAGCAGTTCTTC.

The J gene is TRBJ2-1, the V gene TRBV5-4; D could derive from TRBD1 or TRBD2 (6 bases each). The germline gives CDR1 SGHNT, CDR2 YYREEE (reference sequence). The V end lost 5 bases, the J end lost 0 bases, and 9 bases lay between the germline ends. This CDR3 is built from 14 residues. CDR3 coding DNA: TGTGCCAGCAGATCGGGGGCCTCCTACAATGAGCAGTTCTTC. The encoded protein is CASRSGASYNEQFF.

This clone was observed once. The rearrangement links TRBV20-1 to TRBJ2-1; 8 nucleotides align to TRBD2. The CDR3 extends over 13 amino acids. Germline CDR1 reads DFQATT; CDR2 reads SNEGSKA (reference sequence). The V segment lost 3 bases and the J segment 6 bases; nucleotides outside the gene matches: 4. The CDR3 bases are TGCAGTGCTAGTAACGGGAGGGCCAATGAGCAGTTCTTC. Translated: CSASNGRANEQFF.

The chain carries TRBV5-1 and TRBJ2-3, with 7 bases matching TRBD1. The V segment lost 0 bases and the J segment 10 bases; nucleotides outside the gene matches: 2. Per germline, CDR1 SGHRS and CDR2 YFSETQ. This CDR3 contains 12 residues. CDR3 sequence reads: CASSLGQGAQYF. CDR3 nucleotide sequence: TGCGCCAGCAGCTTGGGACAGGGAGCGCAGTATTTT.

The J gene is TRBJ1-2, the V gene TRBV5-6, with a tentative D call TRBD1 (6 bases). Trimming removed 5 bases from V and 3 bases from J, with 8 bases in between. The CDR3 sequence is 12 residues long. Germline lookup yields CDR1 SGHDT and CDR2 YYEEEE. The CDR3 is CASSTGYYGYTF. In nucleotides, the CDR3 is TGTGCCAGCAGTACAGGGTACTATGGCTACACCTTC.

The rearrangement uses TRBV9 and TRBJ1-3; D is possibly TRBD1 (6 bases). Looked up from germline, CDR1 is SGDLS and CDR2 is YYNGEE. Trimming left V 3 bases short and J 2 bases short, with 9 bases between. This CDR3 spans 14 amino acids. The CDR3 DNA sequence: TGTGCCAGCAGCGCCGGACAGACTGGAAACACCATATATTTT. Its translation: CASSAGQTGNTIYF.

The V call is TRBV7-9, the J call TRBJ1-5; 9 positions match TRBD1. CDR3 length equals 14 residues. In germline, CDR1 is SEHNR, CDR2 FQNEAQ (reference sequence). V was clipped by 6 bases and J by 5 bases; unmatched bases: 5. The CDR3 DNA reads as TGTGCCAGCAGGTCACAGGGGGCCGATCAGCCCCAGCATTTT. As protein: CASRSQGADQPQHF. Together with reference TRBV7-9 and TRBJ1-5, the CDR3 gives the full variable domain: DTGVSQNPRHKITKRGQNVTFRCDPISEHNRLYWYRQTLGQGPEFLTYFQNEAQLEKSRLLSDRFSAERPKGSFSTLEIQRTEQGDSAMYLCASRSQGADQPQHFGDGTRLSIL.

This chain connects TRBV5-1 to TRBJ1-4; the match to TRBD1 covers 7 bases. CDR1 and CDR2 (germline): SGHRS, YFSETQ. CDR3 length: 16 amino acids. The ends lost 2 bases at V and 7 bases at J; junction bases unmatched: 11. CDR3 amino acids: CASSFDRVIAGEKLFF. DNA of the CDR3: TGCGCCAGCAGCTTTGACAGGGTAATAGCGGGTGAAAAACTGTTTTTT.

J is TRBJ2-2 and V is TRBV9; TRBD2 is a possible D gene (6 bases). V lost 4 bases and J 6 bases, leaving 19 bases between the germline ends. The CDR3 has 16 amino acids. Germline loops: CDR1 SGDLS, CDR2 YYNGEE. CDR3 sequence reads: CASSPSAGTGSGELFF. The CDR3 coding sequence is TGTGCCAGCAGCCCCTCTGCGGGGACGGGGTCCGGGGAGCTGTTTTTT. Full variable domain (remainder filled in from reference TRBV9 and TRBJ2-2): DSGVTQTPKHLITATGQRVTLRCSPRSGDLSVYWYQQSLDQGLQFLIQYYNGEERAKGNILERFSAQQFPDLHSELNLSSLELGDSALYFCASSPSAGTGSGELFFGEGSRLTVL.

This clone was recorded only once. This rearrangement joins TRBV7-2 to TRBJ2-7, with 7 bases aligning to TRBD1. J lost 3 bases, V lost 7 bases, and 15 bases had no gene match. The CDR3 is made up of 16 amino acids. Germline values: CDR1 SGHTA, CDR2 FQGNSA. This chain's CDR3 is CASTSSPDRAVYEQYF. As DNA, the CDR3 is TGTGCCAGCACCTCAAGCCCCGACAGGGCGGTCTACGAGCAGTACTTC.

This clone occurred a few times. The chain has TRBV2 and TRBJ2-5, with D perhaps TRBD2 (6 bases). From germline, CDR1 is SNHLY and CDR2 FYNNEI. CDR3 size: 13 residues. The ends were cut back, 4 bases at V and 2 bases at J, with 8 bases in the middle. CDR3 sequence reads: CASSADYQETQYF. CDR3 coding DNA: TGTGCCAGCAGTGCGGACTATCAAGAGACCCAGTACTTC.

V gene TRBV2 combines with J gene TRBJ2-1; D perhaps matches TRBD2 (6 bases). Germline loops: CDR1 SNHLY, CDR2 FYNNEI. The CDR3 totals 11 residues. The germline V and J ends were trimmed by 8 bases and 12 bases, with 14 bases remaining between them. As DNA, the CDR3 is TGTGCCAGCTCCAGTCTGGGAGGGCAGTTCTTC. It codes for CASSSLGGQFF.

This clone was seen only once. The chain links TRBV18 to TRBJ1-1; D uncertain. The CDR3 is made up of 16 amino acids. V gave up 2 bases and J gave up 1 base, with 14 bases separating them. Germline V gene lookup returns CDR1 KGHSH and CDR2 LQKENI. The CDR3 region has the DNA TGTGCCAGCTCACCAAATTCCCTACAGTCGAACACTGAAGCTTTCTTT. Protein sequence: CASSPNSLQSNTEAFF.

This chain joins TRBV2 and TRBJ1-2; no firm D call. The CDR3 length is 15 residues. V was pared by 6 bases and J by 5 bases, with 19 bases between. In germline, CDR1 is SNHLY, CDR2 FYNNEI. The CDR3 nucleotides read TGTGCCAGCAGCGTCATCTTGGGCGGAAGTTATGGCTACACCTTC. It specifies CASSVILGGSYGYTF.

DNA for the CDR3: TGTGCCAGTAGTTTCAGGAGAAACACTGAAGCTTTCTTT. Translated: CASSFRRNTEAFF. J is TRBJ1-1 and V is TRBV19; unclear D gene. Germline CDR1 reads LNHDA; CDR2 reads SQIVND (reference sequence). The CDR3 sequence is 13 residues long. Deletions cut 5 bases from V and 2 bases from J, with 9 bases between.

The chain recombines TRBV29-1 with TRBJ2-7; D possibly matches TRBD1 or TRBD2 (7 bases each). CDR3 size: 13 residues. Germline CDR1 SQVTM, CDR2 ANQGSEA. With 5 bases removed from V and 6 bases from J, the gap between germline ends came to 17 bases. The CDR3 region is CSVLSGGGTEQYF. CDR3 sequence (DNA): TGCAGCGTTTTGTCAGGGGGGGGGACCGAGCAGTACTTC.

The V and J genes are TRBV14 and TRBJ1-4; D may be TRBD1 (5 bases). Germline loops: CDR1 SGHDN, CDR2 FVKESK. Trimming took 4 bases from V and 8 from J, leaving 14 bases between them. The CDR3 extends over 14 amino acids. For the CDR3, the DNA is TGTGCCAGCAGCCCCGGGACCTTGGGGGAAAAACTGTTTTTT. This codes for CASSPGTLGEKLFF.

The V gene is TRBV20-1, the J gene TRBJ2-3, with D perhaps TRBD2 (7 bases). Germline-derived CDR1 and CDR2 are DFQATT and SNEGSKA (reference sequence). V was shortened by 3 bases and J by 2 bases, with 21 bases between the two germline ends. The CDR3 extends over 17 amino acids. DNA for the CDR3: TGCAGTGCTAGTATGTCGGCTAGGCGGGGGCTCACAGATACGCAGTATTTT. It is translated as CSASMSARRGLTDTQYF.

V usage is TRBV30 and J usage is TRBJ2-7; the D gene is possibly TRBD2 (7 bases). CDR3 length: 15 residues. V was shortened by 0 bases and J by 0 bases, with 12 bases between the two germline ends. Germline V gene data show CDR1 as GTSNPN and CDR2 as SVGIG (reference sequence). The CDR3 sequence is CAWSVGGALSYEQYF. CDR3 nucleotides: TGTGCCTGGAGTGTAGGGGGGGCCCTCTCCTACGAGCAGTACTTC.

V gene TRBV4-2 combines with J gene TRBJ2-3, with 8 bases matching TRBD1. CDR3 size: 15 residues. The V and J ends lost 1 base and 2 bases, in that order; junction bases with no gene match: 2. The germline CDR1 and CDR2 sequences are LGHNA and YNFKEQ. The CDR3 DNA sequence: TGTGCCAGCAGCCAAGGGACAGGGACCACAGATACGCAGTATTTT. This codes for CASSQGTGTTDTQYF.

This chain connects TRBV28 to TRBJ1-2; 8 bases are a match to TRBD1. CDR3 length equals 13 residues. J lost 4 bases, V lost 3 bases, and 1 base had no gene match. Germline CDR1 and CDR2: MDHEN and SYDVKM. CDR3 sequence reads: CASSFGQGYGYTF. CDR3 bases: TGTGCCAGCAGTTTCGGACAGGGCTATGGCTACACCTTC.

V is TRBV3-1 (or the pseudogene TRBV3-2) and J is TRBJ1-1, with 7 nucleotides matching TRBD1. V was clipped by 4 bases and J by 1 base; unmatched bases: 6. Germline CDR1 LGHDT, CDR2 YNNKEL (reference sequence). The CDR3 extends over 15 amino acids. CDR3 amino acids: CASSPAGTENTEAFF. As DNA, the CDR3 is TGTGCCAGCAGCCCAGCTGGGACAGAGAACACTGAAGCTTTCTTT.

This chain links TRBV6-2 or TRBV6-3 with TRBJ2-2; D may be TRBD1 (6 bases). Germline lookup yields CDR1 MNHEY and CDR2 SVGEGT. Trimming removed 0 bases from V and 2 bases from J, with 7 bases in between. CDR3 length equals 15 residues. The CDR3 here is CASSYSGTNTGELFF. Here the CDR3 DNA reads TGTGCCAGCAGTTACTCAGGGACAAACACCGGGGAGCTGTTTTTT.

The chain recombines TRBV5-6 with TRBJ1-2; possibly TRBD1 for D (5 bases). There are 13 residues in the CDR3. CDR1 and CDR2 (germline): SGHDT, YYEEEE. V was cut by 6 bases and J by 4 bases, with 13 bases left in between. CDR3 coding DNA: TGTGCCAGCACCAAACCAGGGTTCTATGGCTACACCTTC. Encoded protein: CASTKPGFYGYTF. Full variable domain (outside the CDR3, taken from reference TRBV5-6 and TRBJ1-2): DAGVTQSPTHLIKTRGQQVTLRCSPKSGHDTVSWYQQALGQGPQFIFQYYEEEERQRGNFPDRFSGHQFPNYSSELNVNALLLGDSALYLCASTKPGFYGYTFGSGTRLTVV.

In this sample, this clone turned up a few times. V is TRBV19 and J is TRBJ1-5; tentatively, D is TRBD1 (5 bases). This CDR3 is built from 16 residues. The V gene lost 6 bases and the J gene lost 4 bases, with 19 bases spanning the gap. CDR1 and CDR2 (germline): LNHDA, SQIVND (reference sequence). The CDR3 loop reads CASSSMRAGGNQPQHF. In nucleotides, the CDR3 is TGTGCCAGTAGCTCCATGAGGGCTGGGGGGAATCAGCCCCAGCATTTT.

The V call is TRBV7-6, the J call TRBJ1-4, with TRBD1 matching 7 bases. CDR1 and CDR2 from the germline V gene are SGHVS and FNYEAQ. This CDR3 spans 15 amino acids. V was pared by 4 bases and J by 8 bases, with 10 bases of the junction left unmatched. The CDR3 is CASSSQGGRGEKLFF. CDR3 nucleotides: TGTGCCAGCAGCTCTCAGGGGGGTAGGGGGGAAAAACTGTTTTTT.